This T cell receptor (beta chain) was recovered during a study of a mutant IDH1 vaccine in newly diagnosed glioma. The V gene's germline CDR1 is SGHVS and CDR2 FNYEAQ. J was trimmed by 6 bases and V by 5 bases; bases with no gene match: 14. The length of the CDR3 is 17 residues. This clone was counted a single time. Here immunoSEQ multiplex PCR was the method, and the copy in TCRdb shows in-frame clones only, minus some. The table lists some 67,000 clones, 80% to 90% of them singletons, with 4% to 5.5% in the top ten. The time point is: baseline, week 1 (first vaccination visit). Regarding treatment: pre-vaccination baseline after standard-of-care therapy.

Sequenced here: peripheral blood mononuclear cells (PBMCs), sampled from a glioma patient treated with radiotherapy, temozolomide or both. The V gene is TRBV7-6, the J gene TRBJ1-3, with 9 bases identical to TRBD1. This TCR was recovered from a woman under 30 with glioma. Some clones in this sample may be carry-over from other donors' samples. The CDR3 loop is CASSPHPDRGIENTIYF. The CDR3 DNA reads TGTGCCAGCAGCCCACATCCTGACAGGGGGATTGAAAACACCATATATTTT.